The 17 T cell receptor beta chains listed next were all sequenced from one sample in a study of cytomegalovirus exposure and HLA in healthy donors. This PCR relied on a set of 60 Vbeta primers and 13 Jbeta primers. The assay was immunoSEQ multiplex PCR, and TCRdb's table has in-frame clones only and misses some. This table holds approximately 200,000 clones, around 80% found once. Material: PBMCs. The receptors originated from a woman under 30 in good health and CMV-seropositive.

This clone was seen a few times. V is TRBV5-1 and J is TRBJ2-1; 8 bases fit TRBD2. Germline CDR1 reads SGHRS; CDR2 reads YFSETQ. The CDR3 runs 20 residues. V dropped 0 bases and J dropped 5; count of bases not matched to a gene: 19. The CDR3 nucleotides read TGCGCCAGCAGCTTGGTGCCTAGCGGGTCATACACAACCGTCCACAATGAGCAGTTCTTC. Protein product: CASSLVPSGSYTTVHNEQFF.

The V gene is TRBV4-3, the J gene TRBJ2-6; 9 bases are shared with TRBD1. Germline V gives CDR1 LGHNA, CDR2 YSLEER. The CDR3 covers 17 residues. The ends lost 3 bases at V and 1 base at J; junction bases unmatched: 4. As DNA, the CDR3 is TGCGCCAGCAGCCATGAACAGGGGGCTTCTGGGGCCAACGTCCTGACTTTC. Its protein is CASSHEQGASGANVLTF.

CDR3 amino acids: CASSLGLAGAYNEQFF. In nucleotides, the CDR3 is TGCGCCAGCAGCTTGGGACTAGCGGGGGCCTACAATGAGCAGTTCTTC. The chain links TRBV5-1 to TRBJ2-1; 12 bases line up with TRBD2. This CDR3 is built from 16 residues. J lost 2 bases, V lost 0 bases, and 0 bases had no gene match. The V gene's germline CDR1 is SGHRS and CDR2 YFSETQ.

The V gene is TRBV7-8, the J gene TRBJ2-1, with 10 positions matching TRBD2. The CDR3 has 18 residues. V was clipped by 6 bases and J by 2 bases; unmatched bases: 13. CDR1 SGHVS and CDR2 FQNEAQ come from the germline V gene. CDR3 region: CASRSKVSSGGAYNEQFF. The CDR3, as DNA: TGTGCCAGCAGGTCTAAGGTCTCGAGCGGGGGGGCCTACAATGAGCAGTTCTTC.

The V gene is TRBV7-9, the J gene TRBJ2-5; 11 positions agree with TRBD1. V lost 5 bases to trimming and J lost 4 bases; unmatched junction nucleotides: 3. The CDR3 extends over 14 amino acids. Germline lookup yields CDR1 SEHNR and CDR2 FQNEAQ (reference sequence). The CDR3 loop is CASSHGTGGETQYF. The CDR3 DNA follows: TGTGCCAGCAGCCACGGGACAGGGGGAGAGACCCAGTACTTC.

The chain joins TRBV11-2 to TRBJ2-5, with D possibly being TRBD1 (6 bases). This CDR3 contains 16 residues. CDR1 and CDR2 from the germline V gene are SGHAT and FQNNGV. Between the trimmed V and J ends, which lost 0 bases and 2 bases, there was a span of 13 bases. The CDR3 is CASSLELQGGQETQYF. CDR3 DNA: TGTGCCAGCAGCTTAGAATTACAGGGTGGTCAAGAGACCCAGTACTTC.

The chain is built from TRBV27 and TRBJ1-2, with 7 bases fitting TRBD1. The CDR3 loop spans 13 amino acids. The junction had 7 bases not matched to a gene; V was cut back by 6 bases and J by 6 bases. Looked up from germline, CDR1 is MNHEY and CDR2 is SMNVEV (reference sequence). For the CDR3, the DNA is TGTGCCAGCAGACAGGGGAATAGGGATGGCTACACCTTC. Translating gives CASRQGNRDGYTF.

CDR3 sequence: CASSQFAGTNYGYTF. CDR3 sequence (DNA): TGTGCCAGCAGCCAGTTCGCAGGCACTAACTATGGCTACACCTTC. The chain employs TRBV14 and TRBJ1-2; D remains ambiguous. The CDR3 length is 15 residues. Trimming removed 3 bases at V and 0 bases at J, with 11 bases between. Looked up from germline, CDR1 is SGHDN and CDR2 is FVKESK.

The J gene is TRBJ1-4, the V gene TRBV18; TRBD1 is a possible D gene (5 bases). Germline lookup yields CDR1 KGHSH and CDR2 LQKENI. This CDR3 has 15 amino acids. With 3 bases removed from V and 0 bases from J, the gap between germline ends came to 8 bases. CDR3 sequence reads: CASSPTATTNEKLFF. The CDR3 DNA is TGTGCCAGCTCACCGACAGCTACAACTAATGAAAAACTGTTTTTT.

A few counts support this clone. V gene TRBV4-2 combines with J gene TRBJ2-6, with 12 bases that match TRBD2. Trimming cost V 0 bases and J 0 bases; bases outside gene matches: 9. This CDR3 is 21 amino acids long. CDR1 and CDR2 from the germline V gene are LGHNA and YNFKEQ. CDR3 sequence: CASSQDSLAGGVFSGANVLTF. CDR3 coding DNA: TGTGCCAGCAGCCAAGATTCACTAGCGGGGGGCGTATTCTCTGGGGCCAACGTCCTGACTTTC.

The CDR3 nucleotides are TGTGCCAGCAGTCGGGGACAGGGGGAAGATACGCAGTATTTT. It specifies CASSRGQGEDTQYF. The gene calls are TRBV6-4 and TRBJ2-3; 11 bases fit TRBD1. Germline CDR1 reads MRHNA; CDR2 reads SNTAGT. The V segment lost 5 bases and the J segment 5 bases; nucleotides outside the gene matches: 3. The length of the CDR3 is 14 residues.

Here the CDR3 DNA reads TGTGCCAGCAGCAAAGATCCCCGAAGACAGGGGGAAATGAGCAATCAGCCCCAGCATTTT. This codes for CASSKDPRRQGEMSNQPQHF. This chain connects TRBV27 to TRBJ1-5; 9 positions agree with TRBD1. CDR3 length: 20 residues. V shed 6 bases, J shed 1 base, and the junction held 19 bases outside the gene matches. CDR1 is MNHEY and CDR2 is SMNVEV in the germline V gene (reference sequence).

The CDR3 protein is CASSQDPAGHQPQHF. CDR3 sequence (DNA): TGCGCCAGCAGCCAAGATCCGGCAGGGCATCAGCCCCAGCATTTT. This chain links TRBV4-3 with TRBJ1-5, with TRBD1 as a possible D gene (5 bases). This CDR3 comprises 15 residues. V was pared by 0 bases and J by 5 bases, with 11 bases between. Looked up from germline, CDR1 is LGHNA and CDR2 is YSLEER.

The rearrangement links TRBV30 to TRBJ1-1; perhaps TRBD1 as D (5 bases). CDR1 GTSNPN and CDR2 SVGIG come from the germline V gene (reference sequence). Trimming took off 2 bases at V and 3 bases at J, with 10 bases between the two ends. This CDR3 comprises 13 residues. CDR3 in amino acids: CAWSLSGHTEAFF. CDR3 in DNA: TGTGCCTGGAGTCTTTCAGGGCACACTGAAGCTTTCTTT.

V and J are TRBV11-2 and TRBJ1-1; 7 bases line up with TRBD1. The CDR3 is 15 residues long. With V trimmed by 5 bases and J by 1 base, 7 bases remained unmatched. Germline CDR1 and CDR2: SGHAT and FQNNGV. The CDR3 region is CASSARTGENTEAFF. The CDR3 region has the DNA TGTGCCAGCAGCGCCCGGACAGGAGAGAACACTGAAGCTTTCTTT. The full variable domain, with the rest looked up from reference TRBV11-2 and TRBJ1-1, is EAGVAQSPRYKIIEKRQSVAFWCNPISGHATLYWYQQILGQGPKLLIQFQNNGVVDDSQLPKDRFSAERLKGVDSTLKIQPAKLEDSAVYLCASSARTGENTEAFFGQGTRLTVV.

The rearrangement uses TRBV6-5 and TRBJ1-2, with TRBD1 as a possible D gene (6 bases). Germline assignment: CDR1 MNHEY and CDR2 SVGAGI. V lost 6 bases and J 1 base, leaving 15 bases between the germline ends. The length of the CDR3 is 15 residues. CDR3 region: CASSYHRDLNYGYTF. For the CDR3, the DNA is TGTGCCAGCAGCTACCACAGGGATCTTAACTATGGCTACACCTTC.

The chain is built from TRBV6-1 and TRBJ1-1; D is perhaps TRBD1 (5 bases). From germline, CDR1 is MNHNS and CDR2 SASEGT. This CDR3 has 16 amino acids. V lost 1 base and J 0 bases, leaving 12 bases between the germline ends. CDR3 nucleotides: TGTGCCAGCAGTGAAGGGGTCAGGGAGGTGAACACTGAAGCTTTCTTT. It yields the protein CASSEGVREVNTEAFF.